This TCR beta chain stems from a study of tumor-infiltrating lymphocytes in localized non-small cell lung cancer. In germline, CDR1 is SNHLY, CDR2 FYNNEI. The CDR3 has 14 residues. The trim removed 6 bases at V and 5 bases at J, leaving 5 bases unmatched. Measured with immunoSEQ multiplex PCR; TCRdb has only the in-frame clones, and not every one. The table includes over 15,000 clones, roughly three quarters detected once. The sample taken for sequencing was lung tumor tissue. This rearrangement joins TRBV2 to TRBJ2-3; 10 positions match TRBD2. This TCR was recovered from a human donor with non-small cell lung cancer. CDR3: CASRASGRGDTQYF. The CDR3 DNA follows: TGTGCCAGCAGAGCTAGCGGGAGAGGAGATACGCAGTATTTT.